This is a list of T cell receptor beta chains from one sample in a study of T-cell reconstitution after alpha-beta-depleted transplantation in children. TCRdb recomputed calls from the PCR reads with MiXCR, one row per CDR3 protein. The repertoire holds about 420,000 distinct CDR3 sequences, with around 15% as singletons. This sample comprised PBMCs, mostly from graft donor cells, obtained 360 days after TCRalphabeta/CD19-depleted stem cell transplant. The receptors were sampled from a boy less than two years old who had a stem cell transplant for Wiskott-Aldrich syndrome, so the T cells may come from the graft donor. Each CDR3 is given with its conserved first and last residue. A D gene is named only where the DNA matches it firmly. Some rows mark clone size as missing; the rest say once, few, many or name a class of expanded clone.

CDR3 length: 18; clone size: few; D gene: TRBD2; J gene: TRBJ2-5; V gene: TRBV5-1; CDR3 DNA: TGCGCCAGCAGCTTGGATCCGCTAGCGGGGCCCCCTAGGGAGACCCAGTACTTC; CDR3 protein: CASSLDPLAGPPRETQYF
CDR3 length: 14; clone size: many; D gene: TRBD2; J gene: TRBJ2-3; V gene: TRBV20-1; CDR3 DNA: TGCAGTGCTCGACTAGCGGGAGGGATAGATACGCAGTATTTT; CDR3 protein: CSARLAGGIDTQYF
CDR3 length: 12; clone size: few; D gene: -; J gene: TRBJ2-1; V gene: TRBV24-1; CDR3 DNA: TGTGCCACCAGTGATTTGGTACGCGGACAGTTCTTC; CDR3 protein: CATSDLVRGQFF
CDR3 length: 13; clone size: -; D gene: TRBD1; J gene: TRBJ1-6; V gene: TRBV20-1; CDR3 DNA: TGCAGTGCGAGACAGGGGGTAGGGGCACCCCTCCACTTT; CDR3 protein: CSARQGVGAPLHF
CDR3 length: 17; clone size: few; D gene: -; J gene: TRBJ2-3; V gene: TRBV5-1; CDR3 DNA: TGCGCCAGCAGCTTGGCTAACGGACACCTTCGCACAGATACGCAGTATTTT; CDR3 protein: CASSLANGHLRTDTQYF
CDR3 length: 13; clone size: few; D gene: -; J gene: TRBJ1-4; V gene: TRBV2; CDR3 DNA: TGTGCCAGCGGAGGAGTACCCAATGAAAAACTGTTTTTT; CDR3 protein: CASGGVPNEKLFF
CDR3 length: 11; clone size: -; D gene: -; J gene: TRBJ2-5; V gene: TRBV29-1; CDR3 DNA: TGCAGCGTTCAAGGTCCGTCGAACCAGTACTTC; CDR3 protein: CSVQGPSNQYF
CDR3 length: 14; clone size: few; D gene: -; J gene: TRBJ2-7; V gene: TRBV12-3/TRBV12-4; CDR3 DNA: TGTGCCAGCGGTGGGGGAGGCCCGTATTACGAGCAGTACTTC; CDR3 protein: CASGGGGPYYEQYF
CDR3 length: 14; clone size: -; D gene: TRBD2; J gene: TRBJ2-7; V gene: TRBV20-1; CDR3 DNA: TGCAGTGCGGAAACTAGCGGGAGCTCCTACGAGCAGTACTTC; CDR3 protein: CSAETSGSSYEQYF
CDR3 length: 13; clone size: -; D gene: -; J gene: TRBJ2-7; V gene: TRBV24-1; CDR3 DNA: TGTGCCACCAGTGATTTGGAGGGCTACGAGCAGTACTTC; CDR3 protein: CATSDLEGYEQYF
CDR3 length: 15; clone size: few; D gene: -; J gene: TRBJ2-3; V gene: TRBV12-3/TRBV12-4; CDR3 DNA: TGTGCCAGCACTTTCGCCGGGGGGCGCACAGATACGCAGTATTTT; CDR3 protein: CASTFAGGRTDTQYF
CDR3 length: 14; clone size: few; D gene: -; J gene: TRBJ2-3; V gene: TRBV5-1; CDR3 DNA: TGCGCCAGCGGGAATTCCTATCCTACAGATACGCAGTATTTT; CDR3 protein: CASGNSYPTDTQYF
CDR3 length: 12; clone size: many; D gene: -; J gene: TRBJ2-5; V gene: TRBV29-1; CDR3 DNA: TGCAGCGTTGAGGGTCCCCAAGAGACCCAGTACTTC; CDR3 protein: CSVEGPQETQYF
CDR3 length: 15; clone size: few; D gene: TRBD1; J gene: TRBJ2-3; V gene: TRBV5-1; CDR3 DNA: TGCGCCAGCAGCAGGGGGCCTGAGTCCACAGATACGCAGTATTTT; CDR3 protein: CASSRGPESTDTQYF
CDR3 length: 15; clone size: many; D gene: -; J gene: TRBJ1-1; V gene: TRBV12-3/TRBV12-4; CDR3 DNA: TGTGCCAGCAGTTCGAGCAGGGGATTGAACACTGAAGCTTTCTTT; CDR3 protein: CASSSSRGLNTEAFF
CDR3 length: 18; clone size: few; D gene: TRBD2; J gene: TRBJ2-1; V gene: TRBV4-2; CDR3 DNA: TGTGCCAGCAGCCAAGAGGTGACTAGCGGGACTTCCTACAATGAGCAGTTCTTC; CDR3 protein: CASSQEVTSGTSYNEQFF
CDR3 length: 14; clone size: few; D gene: -; J gene: TRBJ1-1; V gene: TRBV20-1; CDR3 DNA: TGCAGTGCTAGAGAAAGGGGAGGGAGCACTGAAGCTTTCTTT; CDR3 protein: CSARERGGSTEAFF
CDR3 length: 14; clone size: -; D gene: -; J gene: TRBJ2-7; V gene: TRBV7-2; CDR3 DNA: TGTGCCAGCAGCTTAGCGAGGAACTCCTACGAGCAGTACTTC; CDR3 protein: CASSLARNSYEQYF
CDR3 length: 15; clone size: -; D gene: -; J gene: TRBJ1-5; V gene: TRBV4-3; CDR3 DNA: TGCGCCAGCAGCCAAGTCACGGGGATCAATCAGCCCCAGCATTTT; CDR3 protein: CASSQVTGINQPQHF
CDR3 length: 16; clone size: few; D gene: TRBD2; J gene: TRBJ2-7; V gene: TRBV12-3/TRBV12-4; CDR3 DNA: TGTGCCAGCAGTTTAGGGGCTAGCGGGAGACTCTACGAGCAGTACTTC; CDR3 protein: CASSLGASGRLYEQYF
CDR3 length: 15; clone size: -; D gene: -; J gene: TRBJ2-7; V gene: TRBV6-5; CDR3 DNA: TGTGCCAGCAGTTACTCCAGGACAGTCAGCTACGAGCAGTACTTC; CDR3 protein: CASSYSRTVSYEQYF
CDR3 length: 13; clone size: many; D gene: -; J gene: TRBJ2-7; V gene: TRBV5-1; CDR3 DNA: TGCGCCAGCAGCCCGACCAGGGGACACGAGCAGTACTTC; CDR3 protein: CASSPTRGHEQYF
CDR3 length: 14; clone size: many; D gene: TRBD2; J gene: TRBJ2-1; V gene: TRBV10-3; CDR3 DNA: TGTGCCATCAGCCGGACTAGCGGGAGGGGGGAGCAGTTCTTC; CDR3 protein: CAISRTSGRGEQFF
CDR3 length: 13; clone size: few; D gene: -; J gene: TRBJ2-7; V gene: TRBV12-3/TRBV12-4; CDR3 DNA: TGTGCCAGCAAGAAGGGAGCAAACTACGAGCAGTACTTC; CDR3 protein: CASKKGANYEQYF
CDR3 length: 18; clone size: -; D gene: TRBD1; J gene: TRBJ2-7; V gene: TRBV11-1; CDR3 DNA: TGTGCCAGCAGCTTAGGAGACCCAGGACAGGGGGTCACCTACGAGCAGTACTTC; CDR3 protein: CASSLGDPGQGVTYEQYF
CDR3 length: 15; clone size: -; D gene: TRBD2; J gene: TRBJ2-1; V gene: TRBV7-9; CDR3 DNA: TGTGCCAGCAGCCCTACTAGCGGGAGGGCTGGTGAGCAGTTCTTC; CDR3 protein: CASSPTSGRAGEQFF
CDR3 length: 13; clone size: -; D gene: TRBD2; J gene: TRBJ2-7; V gene: TRBV4-1; CDR3 DNA: TGCGCCAGCGGAAGAGCGGGAGGGGTCGAGCAGTACTTC; CDR3 protein: CASGRAGGVEQYF
CDR3 length: 15; clone size: few; D gene: TRBD2; J gene: TRBJ2-7; V gene: TRBV7-2; CDR3 DNA: TGTGCCAGCAGCTCCACCCGGGGAGGGCCCTACGAGCAGTACTTC; CDR3 protein: CASSSTRGGPYEQYF